This TCR beta chain was sequenced in a study of technical replicates of blood from a few donors. Libraries were prepared by immunoSEQ multiplex PCR; TCRdb keeps only in-frame clonotypes and omits some of them. Among 79,000 or so clones listed, roughly nine tenths were seen once. The CDR3 loop spans 17 amino acids. Germline values: CDR1 KGHSH, CDR2 LQKENI. V was trimmed by 3 bases and J by 3 bases, leaving 21 bases between them. This clone has a handful of counts. The chain uses TRBV18 and TRBJ2-7, with a tentative D call TRBD2 (6 bases). The sequencing sample was made of T cells isolated from PBMCs. This clonotype was obtained from a human donor in good health. The CDR3 DNA reads as TGTGCCAGCTCACCTTTCCGTGTGAGCGGGTCTAACTACGAGCAGTACTTC. Amino acids: CASSPFRVSGSNYEQYF.